The clone carrying this TCR beta chain has just a few counts. The antigen remains unidentified. This sample is drawn from a study of T cells in Graves' hyperthyroidism and ophthalmopathy. Study findings and constraints: Ophthalmopathy was told apart from stable hyperthyroidism by a 13 V-J model.

RNA transcripts gave rise to amplified TCR beta CDR3 regions. Primed by the HTBI set, a first-round RT-PCR was run on the TCR CDR3. TCRdb re-called the multiplex PCR reads with MiXCR, one entry per CDR3 protein. This sample has 250,000 or so distinct CDR3 sequences, with 16% found just once. The V end was cut by 10 bases, the J end by 0 bases, with 13 bases between. Germline assignment: CDR1 LNHDA and CDR2 SQIVND (reference sequence). This CDR3 has 14 amino acids. Each person with ophthalmopathy scored at least 3 on the Clinical Activity Score, reached NOSPECS grade 4 or higher, and had been ill under 3 months.

The sequenced material came from blood. The rearrangement uses TRBV19 and TRBJ1-5; a possible D gene is TRBD1 (6 bases). The TCR comes from a woman aged 18-29 years with Graves' ophthalmopathy. The CDR3 sequence: CATWTVDSNQPQHF. DNA of the CDR3: TGTGCCACTTGGACAGTCGATAGCAATCAGCCCCAGCATTTT.